This is a list of T cell receptor beta chains from one sample in a study of cytomegalovirus exposure and HLA in healthy donors. Measured with immunoSEQ multiplex PCR; TCRdb has only the in-frame clones, and not every one. Of roughly 100,000 clones listed, about 95% are singletons. Source material: PBMCs. The receptors derive from a woman aged 18 to 35 in good health and CMV-seronegative. The CDR3 runs from the conserved cysteine through the conserved F or W. D genes are given only for firm matches. The size entry is marked missing in some rows and otherwise reads once, few, many or a size class.

v_gene	abundance	j_gene	d_gene	CDR3aa	CDR3nt
TRBV30	-	TRBJ2-5	-	CAWSVGGQETQYF	TGTGCCTGGAGTGTAGGAGGACAAGAGACCCAGTACTTC
TRBV6-1	-	TRBJ2-7	TRBD2	CASSEPGGAYEQYF	TGTGCCAGCAGTGAACCGGGAGGGGCCTACGAGCAGTACTTC
TRBV27	-	TRBJ2-7	TRBD1	CASSLGTGDPYEQYF	TGTGCCAGCAGTTTAGGGACAGGGGACCCCTACGAGCAGTACTTC
TRBV6-4	once	TRBJ2-7	TRBD2	CASSGPGTRSREQYF	TGTGCCAGCAGTGGCCCCGGGACTAGAAGTAGGGAGCAGTACTTC
TRBV19	-	TRBJ2-3	TRBD1	CASSPQTGSTDTQYF	TGTGCCAGTAGCCCCCAGACAGGGAGCACAGATACGCAGTATTTT
TRBV7-6	-	TRBJ2-1	TRBD2	CASSFHRLAGLNEQFF	TGTGCCAGCAGCTTTCACAGACTAGCGGGACTCAATGAGCAGTTCTTC
TRBV6-5	-	TRBJ2-7	TRBD1	CASSYGTGSSYEQYF	TGTGCCAGCAGTTACGGGACAGGGAGCTCCTACGAGCAGTACTTC
TRBV4-1	-	TRBJ2-7	TRBD2	CASSPRLAGGGEQYF	TGCGCCAGCAGCCCCCGACTAGCGGGAGGAGGAGAGCAGTACTTC
TRBV4-1	-	TRBJ2-7	-	CASSPKRLSGETYEQYF	TGCGCCAGCAGCCCGAAAAGACTGTCGGGGGAGACCTACGAGCAGTACTTC
TRBV27	-	TRBJ1-6	TRBD1	CASSSHRGQGSPLHF	TGTGCCAGCAGTTCGCACAGGGGGCAAGGTTCACCCCTCCACTTT
TRBV5-6	-	TRBJ1-1	-	CASSFTGGNTEAFF	TGTGCCAGCAGTTTCACAGGTGGCAACACTGAAGCTTTCTTT
TRBV11-2	-	TRBJ2-7	TRBD1	CASSPGQGLYEQYF	TGTGCCAGCAGCCCAGGACAGGGGCTGTACGAGCAGTACTTC
TRBV5-6	once	TRBJ1-4	-	CASSRLTGSNEKLFF	TGTGCCAGCAGCAGACTCACAGGATCTAATGAAAAACTGTTTTTT
TRBV5-1	-	TRBJ2-1	-	CASRLRDIYNEQFF	TGCGCCAGCAGACTCCGGGACATCTACAATGAGCAGTTCTTC
TRBV6-5	-	TRBJ1-3	-	CASSPVGGSGNTIYF	TGTGCCAGCAGTCCGGTCGGGGGCTCTGGAAACACCATATATTTT
TRBV4-2	-	TRBJ1-6	TRBD1	CASSQEVGRGNSPLHF	TGTGCCAGCAGCCAAGAAGTCGGCAGGGGGAATTCACCCCTCCACTTT
TRBV5-1	-	TRBJ2-7	TRBD1	CASSFLGTGAYEQYF	TGCGCCAGCAGCTTCTTAGGGACAGGAGCCTACGAGCAGTACTTC
TRBV7-2	-	TRBJ2-7	-	CASSLGGAGQFYEQYF	TGTGCCAGCAGCTTAGGGGGGGCGGGACAGTTCTACGAGCAGTACTTC
TRBV5-1	-	TRBJ2-7	TRBD1	CASSLGQGAWEQYF	TGCGCCAGCAGCTTAGGACAGGGGGCGTGGGAGCAGTACTTC
TRBV7-8	-	TRBJ2-7	TRBD1	CASSMPGQGAYEQYF	TGTGCCAGCAGCATGCCGGGACAGGGGGCGTACGAGCAGTACTTC
TRBV29-1	-	TRBJ1-3	-	CSVSILWRDSGNTIYF	TGCAGCGTCTCGATCCTGTGGAGGGACTCTGGAAACACCATATATTTT
TRBV7-2	few	TRBJ2-3	TRBD2	CASSFIAGGSTDTQYF	TGTGCCAGCAGCTTTATAGCGGGAGGGAGCACAGATACGCAGTATTTT
TRBV19	once	TRBJ1-5	-	CASSMGLNSNQPQHF	TGTGCCAGTAGTATGGGGCTTAATAGCAATCAGCCCCAGCATTTT
TRBV2	-	TRBJ1-1	-	CASSRVNTEAFF	TGTGCCAGCAGTCGGGTGAACACTGAAGCTTTCTTT
TRBV7-7	-	TRBJ2-2	-	CASSLVKGRGGELFF	TGTGCTAGCAGCTTAGTCAAGGGGCGCGGCGGGGAGCTGTTTTTT
TRBV5-1	-	TRBJ1-2	-	CASSFEGGGYTF	TGCGCCAGCAGCTTTGAGGGTGGTGGCTACACCTTC
TRBV5-6	-	TRBJ2-7	TRBD2	CASSLGTSGSYEQYF	TGTGCCAGCAGCTTGGGGACTAGCGGGAGTTACGAGCAGTACTTC
TRBV7-9	-	TRBJ2-7	-	CASSLRGASSYEQYF	TGTGCCAGCAGCTTACGGGGGGCTAGCTCCTACGAGCAGTACTTC
TRBV10-3	-	TRBJ2-1	-	CAISGVGGTDNEQFF	TGTGCCATCAGTGGAGTAGGAGGGACAGACAATGAGCAGTTCTTC
TRBV5-1	-	TRBJ2-7	TRBD1	CASSLDLMGQGDYEQYF	TGCGCCAGCAGCTTGGATCTTATGGGACAGGGGGACTACGAGCAGTACTTC
TRBV7-6	-	TRBJ2-7	TRBD1	CASSSTGFYEQYF	TGTGCCAGCAGCTCGACAGGGTTCTACGAGCAGTACTTC
TRBV2	few	TRBJ1-2	-	CASSMDSSGYTF	TGTGCCAGCAGTATGGACAGCTCTGGCTACACCTTC
TRBV27	-	TRBJ2-2	TRBD2	CASSFGLARELFF	TGTGCCAGCAGTTTCGGACTAGCCAGGGAGCTGTTTTTT
TRBV7-3	once	TRBJ2-7	-	CASSMRLAPPSYEQYF	TGTGCCAGCAGCATGAGACTCGCCCCCCCTTCCTACGAGCAGTACTTC
TRBV7-9	-	TRBJ2-3	TRBD2	CASSSLRTSGSTDTQYF	TGTGCCAGCAGCTCTCTTCGGACTAGCGGCAGCACAGATACGCAGTATTTT
TRBV30	-	TRBJ1-1	-	CAWMRIMNTEAFF	TGTGCCTGGATGCGTATCATGAACACTGAAGCTTTCTTT
TRBV11-3	-	TRBJ2-1	-	CASSSHSGSYNEQFF	TGTGCCAGCAGCTCCCATTCAGGGTCCTACAATGAGCAGTTCTTC
TRBV7-9	-	TRBJ1-2	-	CASSLVSDYGYTF	TGTGCCAGCAGCTTAGTCAGCGACTATGGCTACACCTTC
TRBV9	-	TRBJ2-1	TRBD2	CASSVETSGANNEQFF	TGTGCCAGCAGCGTAGAGACTAGCGGAGCAAACAATGAGCAGTTCTTC
TRBV7-3	once	TRBJ2-1	TRBD2	CASSLRTSGSGNEQFF	TGTGCCAGCAGCTTGCGGACTAGCGGATCCGGGAATGAGCAGTTCTTC
TRBV18	-	TRBJ2-3	-	CASSPPNRPWEYF	TGTGCCAGCTCACCACCGAACAGGCCGTGGGAGTATTTT
TRBV18	-	TRBJ2-7	TRBD1	CASSGTGSYEQYF	TGTGCCAGCTCCGGGACAGGGAGCTACGAGCAGTACTTC
TRBV2	-	TRBJ1-1	TRBD1	CASSETGTGWAFF	TGTGCCAGCAGCGAGACAGGGACGGGTTGGGCTTTCTTT
TRBV5-1	-	TRBJ1-1	TRBD1	CASSSLGGRSTEAFF	TGCGCCAGCAGCTCCTTAGGGGGCAGGAGCACTGAAGCTTTCTTT
TRBV10-3	-	TRBJ1-5	TRBD1	CAIRGGQGQPQHF	TGTGCCATCAGGGGGGGACAGGGTCAGCCCCAGCATTTT
TRBV6-4	few	TRBJ1-2	TRBD1	CASSETGNYGYTF	TGTGCCAGCAGTGAGACAGGGAACTATGGCTACACCTTC
TRBV10-3	-	TRBJ1-1	TRBD1	CAIGRRQGDTEAFF	TGTGCCATCGGACGTAGACAGGGAGACACTGAAGCTTTCTTT
TRBV27	once	TRBJ2-1	-	CASTYSNEQFF	TGTGCCAGCACCTACAGCAATGAGCAGTTCTTC
TRBV19	-	TRBJ1-5	-	CASKIGGAGQPQHF	TGTGCCAGTAAAATTGGTGGCGCCGGGCAGCCCCAGCATTTT
TRBV10-1	-	TRBJ2-7	-	CASSEWPTRSEQYF	TGCGCCAGCAGTGAATGGCCAACACGCTCCGAGCAGTACTTC
TRBV4-3	-	TRBJ2-7	TRBD1	CASSQVLLGTGGSYEQYF	TGCGCCAGCAGCCAGGTTCTACTCGGGACAGGGGGCTCCTACGAGCAGTACTTC
TRBV2	-	TRBJ2-5	TRBD2	CASSAGTSGRAGETQYF	TGTGCCAGCAGCGCCGGGACTAGCGGGAGGGCCGGGGAGACCCAGTACTTC
TRBV6-1	-	TRBJ1-3	-	CASSESGIGGTSGNTIYF	TGTGCCAGCAGTGAAAGCGGGATCGGCGGGACCTCTGGAAACACCATATATTTT